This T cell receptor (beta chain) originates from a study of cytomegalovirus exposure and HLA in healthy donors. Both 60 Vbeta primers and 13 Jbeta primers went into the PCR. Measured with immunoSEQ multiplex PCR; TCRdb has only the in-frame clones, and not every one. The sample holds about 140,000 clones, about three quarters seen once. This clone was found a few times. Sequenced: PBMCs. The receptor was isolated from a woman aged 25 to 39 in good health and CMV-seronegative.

The CDR3 DNA follows: TGTGCCAGCAGCTCAGGGGTGAACACTGAAGCTTTCTTT. This sequence encodes CASSSGVNTEAFF. J is TRBJ1-1 and V is TRBV7-6, with D tentatively TRBD1 (6 bases). Germline values: CDR1 SGHVS, CDR2 FNYEAQ. This CDR3 has 13 amino acids. Between the trimmed V and J ends, which lost 4 bases and 0 bases, there was a span of 6 bases.